This T cell receptor (beta chain) originates from a study of blood T cells in healthy people across ages (dated by TCRdb to about 2015). As for the study more broadly: In model experiments, template switching captured roughly one uniquely barcoded TCR beta cDNA molecule for every two T cells. Donors of different ages were randomly distributed across sequencing lanes to avoid experimental bias. The donors were divided into four age groups: young (average approximately 15 years), middle-aged (approximately 41), aged (around 67) and long-lived (82). Age-related changes in TCR beta repertoire diversity were measured in the study by deep sequencing normalized with unique cDNA molecular identifiers. The study analyzed two additional independent replicas of 1 million unique cDNA reads from the same blood draw for two donors, one aged 18 to 29 and one aged 80 or older. The paper as a whole reports these results and caveats: Estimates of total diversity from one million sequenced T cells were regarded as lower bounds and underestimates. As age increased, observed TCR beta diversity per million T cells dropped in a roughly linear way, and a significant reduction was already evident by age about 40. Since profiling was done on bulk unsorted PBMCs, naive and antigen-experienced compartments could not be conclusively compared. Donor CMV infection status was unknown, potentially confounding age-related changes in expanded clonotypes. Compared with the aged group, the long-lived group had more naive CD4+ T cells, fewer expanded clones and increased TCR diversity, suggesting age selection. A strong correlation was found between observed TCR beta diversity and the percentage of naive T cells measured by flow cytometry.

Trimming removed 4 bases from V and 5 bases from J, leaving 16 bases between the germline ends. For CDR1 and CDR2, the germline V gene lists MNHEY and SVGEGT. The CDR3 has 15 amino acids, counting the end cysteine and phenylalanine. The sequence is cut down to CDR3 DNA, 45 bases in frame from base 1. Systemically healthy Caucasian individuals from Russia, about 38 in total and aged about 6 to 95 years, were included as donors. Each donor gave around 9.5 milliliters of peripheral blood, collected into EDTA-treated Vacutainer tubes. Ficoll-Paque density-gradient centrifugation was used to isolate PBMCs, with at least 6.5 million obtained per sample. Trizol reagent was used to extract total RNA from the PBMCs, yielding at least 5.5 micrograms per sample. For every donor, an aliquot of PBMCs went through flow cytometry to measure the percentages of naive CD45RAhigh/CD27high T cells. Library method: 5' RACE. TCRdb shows the sequencer as Illumina HiSeq 2500. The second PCR ran for about 6 to 12 cycles and used a J-beta primer mix along with a sample-barcoded 5' primer. Each TCR beta cDNA molecule received a unique molecular identifier from a template-switch 5' adaptor carrying 12 random nucleotides. Each sample yielded at least 3 million CDR3-containing paired-end reads. First-strand cDNA synthesis was performed from all RNA using the Mint cDNA synthesis kit, with priming by a TRBC-specific oligonucleotide. After uracil-DNA glycosylase treatment, a first 18-cycle PCR used universal primers M1SS and BC2_uni_R on all cDNA. In the paper's pipeline: For normalization, 1 million high-quality reads were randomly selected from each sample, with every read carrying a distinct molecular identifier. Reads with shared molecular identifiers were discarded instead of being binned into consensus sequences. MiTCR, set to a Q25 quality threshold and the strictest error-elimination algorithm, was used for CDR3 identification, clonotype clustering and error correction. A nonparametric unseen species model using Euler transformation provided a lower-bound estimate of total TCR beta diversity. TCRdb took the public reads, trimmed them with fastp at Q25, ran MiXCR for clone calling and kept in-frame beta chains. One record per CDR3 amino acid sequence lists the most common genes and DNA. TCRdb assigned the V and J calls; the authors' analysis was not used. The sample has about 1,500,000 distinct CDR3 sequences on record, about 28% of them singletons. The ten top clones hold 7.7% of the sample.

There are many counts of this clonotype. Its antigen target is currently unknown. No much larger clone is present one base from it, and per-base qualities are unavailable. This TCR was sampled from a woman under 40 in good health. The rearrangement combines TRBV6-2 or TRBV6-3 with TRBJ2-3, with TRBD2 tentatively as D gene (5 bases match). Sequencing was carried out using blood. The CDR3 here reads CASSSPKDFRDTQYF. The DNA sequence is given as TGTGCCAGCAGTTCTCCGAAGGACTTCAGAGATACGCAGTATTTT.